This T cell receptor (beta chain) was identified in a study of T cell responses to AZD1222 COVID-19 vaccine. Study-wide findings and caveats: Just a handful of people given AZD1222 tested seropositive at baseline. Increased Spike-specific TCR breadth and depth were observed after two AZD1222 doses.

About this clone itself: The antigen remains undetermined.

The data were produced by immunoSEQ multiplex PCR, yet TCRdb's version contains in-frame clones alone and is incomplete. This sample has about 97,000 clones, with around nine tenths found just once. The CDR3 runs 15 residues. Trimming shortened V by 1 base and J by 4 bases, and 13 bases separated the two germline ends. Germline lookup yields CDR1 MGHDK and CDR2 SYGVNS. The origin of this receptor is an adult in good health. The V and J genes are TRBV25-1 and TRBJ1-2; D is perhaps TRBD1 (5 bases). The specimen was peripheral blood, collected on day 0 of AZD1222 vaccination. The CDR3 DNA reads as TGTGCCAGCAGTGAATTGGGAGGGGATGCCTATGGCTACACCTTC. Translating gives CASSELGGDAYGYTF.